The next 18 T cell receptor beta chains were all read from a single sample in a study of cytomegalovirus exposure and HLA in healthy donors. PCR used 60 Vbeta primers and 13 Jbeta primers. TCRdb keeps only in-frame clones here, not all; method: immunoSEQ multiplex PCR. In the table there are over 90,000 clones, 70% to 80% of which are singletons. Material for sequencing was PBMCs. Source of these receptors: a woman in her sixties or seventies in good health and CMV-seropositive.

The CDR3 coding sequence is TGTGCCAGCAGTTCGGACGGGAGGGCCTACGAGCAGTACTTC. This sequence encodes CASSSDGRAYEQYF. V gene TRBV27 combines with J gene TRBJ2-7; 8 bases line up with TRBD2. V dropped 4 bases and J dropped 2; count of bases not matched to a gene: 4. The CDR3 consists of 14 residues. CDR1 and CDR2 (germline): MNHEY, SMNVEV (reference sequence).

V gene TRBV27 combines with J gene TRBJ2-1; TRBD2 matches at 7 bases. The CDR3 sequence is 14 residues long. Germline CDR1 reads MNHEY; CDR2 reads SMNVEV (reference sequence). Trimming removed 3 bases from V and 7 bases from J; junction bases left unmatched: 6. CDR3 sequence (DNA): TGTGCCAGCAGTTTTGGCGGGGAGGGGAATGAGCAGTTCTTC. Translating it yields CASSFGGEGNEQFF.

The gene calls are TRBV7-6 and TRBJ2-5; 10 bases fit TRBD2. Germline CDR1 SGHVS, CDR2 FNYEAQ. V gave up 2 bases and J gave up 4 bases; unmatched junction bases: 4. CDR3 length: 15 amino acids. CDR3: CASSLLAGAGETQYF. DNA of the CDR3: TGTGCCAGCAGCTTACTAGCGGGAGCGGGAGAGACCCAGTACTTC.

The V gene is TRBV5-6, the J gene TRBJ1-1; D call uncertain. Trimming removed 0 bases at V and 2 bases at J, with 8 bases between. The germline CDR1 and CDR2 sequences are SGHDT and YYEEEE. The CDR3 consists of 14 residues. The CDR3, as DNA: TGTGCCAGCAGCTTGGTCCACAAAAACACTGAAGCTTTCTTT. This encodes CASSLVHKNTEAFF.

J is TRBJ2-1 and V is TRBV2; D is unresolved. Germline CDR1 SNHLY, CDR2 FYNNEI. The length of the CDR3 is 15 residues. The V and J ends lost 6 bases and 0 bases respectively, with 12 bases between them. The CDR3 DNA reads TGTGCCAGCAGGTTTGAGCTAAGCTCCTACAATGAGCAGTTCTTC. Protein product: CASRFELSSYNEQFF.

This clone has only a few counts. The V call is TRBV15, the J call TRBJ1-1, with a weak D call TRBD1 (6 bases). Germline-derived CDR1 and CDR2 are LNHNV and YYDKDF (reference sequence). This CDR3 contains 14 residues. The ends were cut back, 3 bases at V and 3 bases at J, with 11 bases in the middle. DNA for the CDR3: TGTGCCACCAGCAGCTTAACAGGGTACACTGAAGCTTTCTTT. Its protein is CATSSLTGYTEAFF.

Of note for this clone: At one end, the junction sequence differs from germline, possibly due to a read error. The sample holds other DNA sequences that translate to the same CDR3. The V gene is TRBV10-2, the J gene TRBJ1-1, with TRBD1 as a possible D gene (5 bases). The CDR3 contains 13 residues. Germline V gene sequence: CDR1 WSHSY, CDR2 SAAADI. CDR3 sequence reads: CASSGQGGTEAFF. For the CDR3, the DNA is TGCGCCAGCAGTGGGCAGGGTGGAACTGAGGCTTTCTTT.

This clone was detected only once. This chain joins TRBV30 and TRBJ2-3, with 9 nucleotides matching TRBD2. Germline assignment: CDR1 GTSNPN and CDR2 SVGIG (reference sequence). The trim removed 0 bases at V and 6 bases at J, leaving 10 bases unmatched. The CDR3 is made up of 16 amino acids. For the CDR3, the DNA is TGTGCCTGGAGTGTCGGTATTCTAGCGGGAACGGATACGCAGTATTTT. Translation gives CAWSVGILAGTDTQYF.

The chain combines TRBV21-1 with TRBJ2-6; the DNA was not used to check the table's D call, TRBD1. TRBV21-1 is a known pseudogene. The CDR3 loop spans 16 amino acids. This chain's CDR3 is CANLTGGFSGANVLTF. The CDR3 nucleotides are TGTGCCAACTTGACAGGGGGATTCTCTGGGGCCAACGTCCTGACTTTC.

This clone turned up a few times. This chain connects TRBV6-5 to TRBJ2-7, with TRBD2 identical over 12 bases. This CDR3 has 16 amino acids. The junction had 6 bases not matched to a gene; V was cut back by 4 bases and J by 2 bases. CDR1 is MNHEY, CDR2 SVGAGI, per germline. This chain's CDR3 is CASSSSTSGRPYEQYF. The CDR3 coding sequence is TGTGCCAGCAGTTCGTCGACTAGCGGGAGACCCTACGAGCAGTACTTC.

The CDR3 here is CASSQDSSSGNTIYF. The CDR3 nucleotides read TGTGCCAGCAGTCAAGACAGCAGCTCTGGAAACACCATATATTTT. The V call is TRBV7-8, the J call TRBJ1-3, with D possibly TRBD1 on 5 matching bases. The CDR3 loop spans 15 amino acids. Germline CDR1 reads SGHVS; CDR2 reads FQNEAQ. V was trimmed by 6 bases and J by 0 bases, leaving 12 bases between them.

As DNA, the CDR3 is TGCAGCTTTCTTTCGGGGAGACAAAATGAAAAACTGTTTTTT. As protein: CSFLSGRQNEKLFF. V is TRBV29-1 and J is TRBJ1-4, with unresolved D. Germline loops: CDR1 SQVTM, CDR2 ANQGSEA. V was pared by 8 bases and J by 5 bases, with 18 bases between. This CDR3 region has 14 residues.

CDR3 in DNA: TGTGCCAGCAGCTTGGCAGGTTTAAGCTACACCTTC. Translated, it gives CASSLAGLSYTF. The V and J genes are TRBV5-6 and TRBJ1-2; D gene uncertain. This CDR3 contains 12 residues. V was shortened by 0 bases and J by 9 bases, with 9 bases between the two germline ends. CDR1 and CDR2 (germline): SGHDT, YYEEEE.

This clone has a handful of counts. V gene TRBV10-3 combines with J gene TRBJ2-7, with 7 bases lining up with TRBD1. J was trimmed by 2 bases and V by 6 bases; bases with no gene match: 7. This CDR3 contains 14 residues. Looked up from germline, CDR1 is ENHRY and CDR2 is SYGVKD. The CDR3 coding sequence is TGTGCCATCAGGTCCGGGGACAGAGCCTACGAGCAGTACTTC. Translation gives CAIRSGDRAYEQYF.

This rearrangement joins TRBV6-1 to TRBJ1-5, with D hard to call. V lost 4 bases and J lost 3, with 13 bases in between. The CDR3 contains 15 residues. The germline gives CDR1 MNHNS, CDR2 SASEGT. The CDR3 region is CASSVLWATNQPQHF. CDR3 DNA sequence: TGTGCCAGCAGTGTCCTATGGGCAACCAATCAGCCCCAGCATTTT.

The J gene is TRBJ2-5, the V gene TRBV30; 7 nucleotides line up with TRBD2. The germline V gene has CDR1 GTSNPN and CDR2 SVGIG (reference sequence). Trimming removed 0 bases from V and 7 bases from J; junction bases left unmatched: 8. The length of the CDR3 is 14 residues. CDR3 protein: CAWSVNSGTSTQYF. The CDR3, as DNA: TGTGCCTGGAGTGTAAACAGCGGGACGTCGACCCAGTACTTC. The full variable domain, in which reference TRBV30 and TRBJ2-5 provide the parts outside the CDR3, is SQTIHQWPATLVQPVGSPLSLECTVEGTSNPNLYWYRQAAGRGLQLLFYSVGIGQISSEVPQNLSASRPQDRQFILSSKKLLLSDSGFYLCAWSVNSGTSTQYFGPGTRLLVL.

V gene TRBV9 combines with J gene TRBJ2-7; D remains unclear. Germline loops: CDR1 SGDLS, CDR2 YYNGEE. Trimming took off 4 bases at V and 2 bases at J, with 16 bases between the two ends. The CDR3 has 15 residues. CDR3 bases: TGTGCCAGCAGCTACTCCTTTGAGAAAACCTACGAGCAGTACTTC. Amino acid sequence: CASSYSFEKTYEQYF.

The chain employs TRBV4-1 and TRBJ2-5; D ambiguous. The J call may be mistaken, given a closer DNA end match to TRBJ2-7. This CDR3 has 13 amino acids. CDR1 is MGHRA and CDR2 is YSYEKL in the germline V gene. The CDR3 coding sequence is TGCGCCAGCAGCCACAGGTTAGGCTACGAGCAGTACTTC. It specifies CASSHRLGYEQYF.